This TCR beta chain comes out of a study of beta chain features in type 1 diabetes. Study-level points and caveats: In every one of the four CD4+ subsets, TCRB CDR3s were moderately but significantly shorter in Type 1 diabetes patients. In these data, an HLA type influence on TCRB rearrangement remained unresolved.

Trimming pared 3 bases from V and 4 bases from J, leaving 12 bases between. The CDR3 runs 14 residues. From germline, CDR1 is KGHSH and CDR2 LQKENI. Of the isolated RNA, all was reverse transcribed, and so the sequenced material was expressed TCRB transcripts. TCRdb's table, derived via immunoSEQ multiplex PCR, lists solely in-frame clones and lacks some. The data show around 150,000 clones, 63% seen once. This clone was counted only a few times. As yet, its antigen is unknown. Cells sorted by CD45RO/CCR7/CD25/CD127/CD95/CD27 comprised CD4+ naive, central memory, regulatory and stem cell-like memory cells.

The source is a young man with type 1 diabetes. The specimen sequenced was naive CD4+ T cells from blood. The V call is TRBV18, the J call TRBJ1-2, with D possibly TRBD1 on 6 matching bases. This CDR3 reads CASSPLVDSYGYTF. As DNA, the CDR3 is TGTGCCAGCTCACCCCTCGTGGACAGCTATGGCTACACCTTC.